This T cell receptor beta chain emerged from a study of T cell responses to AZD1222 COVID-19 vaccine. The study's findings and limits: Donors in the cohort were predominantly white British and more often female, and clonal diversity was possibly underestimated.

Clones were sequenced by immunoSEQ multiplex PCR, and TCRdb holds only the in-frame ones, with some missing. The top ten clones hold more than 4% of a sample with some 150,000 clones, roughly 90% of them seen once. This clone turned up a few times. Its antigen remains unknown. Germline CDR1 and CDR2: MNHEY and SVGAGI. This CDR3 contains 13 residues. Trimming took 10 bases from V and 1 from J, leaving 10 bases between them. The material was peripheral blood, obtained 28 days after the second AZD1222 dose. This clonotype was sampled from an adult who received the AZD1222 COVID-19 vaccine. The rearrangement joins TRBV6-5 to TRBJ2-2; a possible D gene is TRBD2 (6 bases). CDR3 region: CATRGKNTGELFF. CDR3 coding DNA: TGTGCCACGCGGGGTAAGAACACCGGGGAGCTGTTTTTT.